This TCR beta chain was profiled in a study of T cells in localized non-small cell lung cancer (dated by TCRdb to about 2020). At the level of the whole study: The study analyzed T cell repertoires of hundreds of early-stage NSCLC patients, comparing tumors and uninvolved tumor-adjacent lungs. The cohort consisted of 236 treatment-naive NSCLC patients whose localized lung tumors had been resected. NSCLC patients had a mean age of around 66 years, and 129 were male and about a hundred female. The paper as a whole reports these results and caveats: Because multi-region sequencing of the tumors was not done, intratumor heterogeneity could not be ruled out. A median of 57 of the top 100 tumor clones turned up in the paired uninvolved adjacent lung, and fewer than 35 of those clones also ranked among the top 100 of that same adjacent lung. Because the study design was exploratory, TCR variables were selected using unadjusted p-values without false-discovery rate correction. Higher blood T cell density associated with longer overall survival, while higher adjacent-lung clonality associated with shorter survival. Uninvolved tumor-adjacent lung showed the highest T cell clonality, higher than tumor, which suggests more focused antigenic responses in the uninvolved tumor-adjacent lung.

At diagnosis, peripheral blood, uninvolved tumor-adjacent lung and tumor were collected and were preserved as a mix of fresh-frozen and FFPE material. For TCR repertoire profiling, blood samples were analyzed as peripheral blood mononuclear cells. The germline V gene sets CDR1 to KGHSH and CDR2 to LQKENI. The CDR3 numbers 15 residues from cysteine through phenylalanine. Left in the record is the CDR3 DNA by itself, 45 bases read in frame from the first base. V and J are truncated by 3 bases and 3 bases respectively, leaving an intervening sequence of 14 bases. TCR beta CDR3 regions were sequenced from DNA using the immunoSEQ Assay. On the authors' methods: T cell density was computed as TCR beta template counts normalized to usable DNA estimated by amplifying housekeeping genes. Using the preseqR package, richness was estimated by extrapolating to 120,000 templates for tissue samples and 400,000 templates for PBMC samples. Clonality was defined as one minus Pielou's evenness. Differential abundance testing on productive amino-acid clonotypes, with a minimum total count of 5 and an alpha of 0.1, was used to identify tissue-enriched TCRs. Repertoire overlap between compartments was quantified with the Jaccard Index and Morisita Overlap Index. GLIPH clustered TCR beta CDR3s with public tetramer-defined viral CDR3s; viral motifs required at least three viral sequences plus V-gene enrichment. This immuneACCESS table, as held by TCRdb, lists in-frame sequences with V and J called but not all clones. Of the missing ones, under half trace to an unresolved V gene in checked studies; the others have no known cause. The DNA gave D and trimming, while V, J and clone size come from that table. For this sample there are about 72,000 clones; roughly four fifths appear just once. Clones ranked in the top ten supply approximately 12% of the sample.

This clone has only one observation. No antigen is known for it. The record has no base qualities; no much larger clone is one base away. This receptor was taken from a female donor older than 55 with stage I lung adenocarcinoma. Sequenced material: peripheral blood, taken before any cancer treatment. This sequence uses TRBV18 and TRBJ1-2; the D gene is unclear. The CDR3 reads CASSPPSGRDYGYTF. The sequenced DNA is TGTGCCAGCTCACCCCCGTCCGGTAGGGACTATGGCTACACCTTC.